This TCR beta chain stems from a study of T cell repertoires in ileal Crohn's disease. Measured with immunoSEQ multiplex PCR; TCRdb has only the in-frame clones, and not every one. The table records thousands of clones, about three quarters of them present only once. The time point: neoterminal ileum biopsy at postoperative endoscopy, about 6 months after surgery. Germline assignment: CDR1 MNHNY and CDR2 SVGAGI (reference sequence). The CDR3 contains 12 residues. Germline trimming cut 10 bases from V and 3 bases from J; bases unmatched to any gene: 5. Specimen: ileal tissue. The V call is TRBV6-6, the J call TRBJ1-2; 7 nucleotides align to TRBD1. This TCR was recovered from an adult with Crohn's disease. DNA for the CDR3: TGTGCCAACCACAGGGGAGACTATGGCTACACCTTC. Translating gives CANHRGDYGYTF.